This T cell receptor (beta chain) originates from a study of CD8 T cells in Susac syndrome. Sequencing of TCR beta was performed on blood CD8+ and CD4+ T cells. The TEMRA cells underwent FACS enrichment, while the CD8+ and CD4+ T cells underwent negative isolation. The RNA input was about 0.5 to 1 ug, and it was reverse transcribed with random hexamers. The method of amplification for TCR beta CDR3 was immunoSEQ multiplex PCR, covering 54 Vbeta and 13 Jbeta. TCRdb re-derived calls from the immunoSEQ multiplex PCR reads in MiXCR, one entry per CDR3 protein. The sample lists 100,000 or so distinct CDR3 sequences, about 90% occurring once. CDR3 length: 12 residues. V lost 1 base and J lost 7, with 10 bases in between. CDR1 is GTSNPN and CDR2 is SVGIG in the germline V gene (reference sequence).

Sequencing used CD8+ T cells from PBMCs. V is TRBV30 and J is TRBJ1-2; D unclear. The receptor was isolated from a human donor in good health. In nucleotides, the CDR3 is TGTGCCTGGAGTGCTGGTTTTTCTGGCTACACCTTC. Its translation: CAWSAGFSGYTF.